The 5 T cell receptor beta chains listed next were all sequenced from one sample in a study of identical twins. One entry per CDR3 protein, called by TCRdb with MiXCR from the 5' RACE reads. The data contain about 530,000 distinct CDR3 sequences, 12% to 15% of them seen just once; the ten biggest clones take up roughly 0.46%. This sample was shared with a second study, whose subject was yellow fever vaccine responses in identical twins.

Sequenced material: CD4+ T cells sorted from blood. The receptors here all came from a woman aged 18-30 years in good health.

V gene TRBV6-1 combines with J gene TRBJ2-5, with 12 bases fitting TRBD2. This CDR3 is 16 amino acids long. Germline lookup yields CDR1 MNHNS and CDR2 SASEGT. V shed 6 bases, J shed 5 bases, and the junction held 10 bases outside the gene matches. CDR3 in DNA: TGTGCCAGCAGGCTGACACTAGCGGGGGGATGGGAGACCCAGTACTTC. Its translation is CASRLTLAGGWETQYF.

The rearrangement links TRBV12-3 or TRBV12-4 to TRBJ2-1, with 8 bases fitting TRBD2. The V segment lost 4 bases and the J segment 4 bases; nucleotides outside the gene matches: 12. The CDR3 contains 17 residues. Here the CDR3 DNA reads TGTGCCAGCAGTTCGGGTATGAGCGGGAGTCAGTACAATGAGCAGTTCTTC. It is translated as CASSSGMSGSQYNEQFF.

This clonotype came up a few times. This chain links TRBV28 with TRBJ2-7; D not certain. The V gene's germline CDR1 is MDHEN and CDR2 SYDVKM. The CDR3 length is 11 residues. V was cut by 5 bases and J by 5 bases, with 7 bases left in between. This CDR3 reads CASSPEDEQYF. The CDR3 region has the DNA TGTGCCAGCAGTCCCGAAGACGAGCAGTACTTC. Drawing the rest from reference TRBV28 and TRBJ2-7, the complete variable domain is DVKVTQSSRYLVKRTGEKVFLECVQDMDHENMFWYRQDPGLGLRLIYFSYDVKMKEKGDIPEGYSVSREKKERFSLILESASTNQTSMYLCASSPEDEQYFGPGTRLTVT.

The rearrangement links TRBV12-3 or TRBV12-4 to TRBJ2-3; D unclear. V was clipped by 6 bases and J by 2 bases, with 12 bases between them. The CDR3 runs to 14 residues. CDR3 DNA: TGTGCCAGCAGGGCGGACCCAGCCACAGATACGCAGTATTTT. It encodes CASRADPATDTQYF.

The genes are TRBV6-1 and TRBJ1-4; D is uncertain. The CDR3 contains 18 residues. V was pared by 6 bases and J by 0 bases, with 20 bases between. Germline V gene lookup returns CDR1 MNHNS and CDR2 SASEGT. CDR3: CASRQRILVSATNEKLFF. In nucleotides, the CDR3 is TGTGCCAGCAGGCAAAGGATCCTAGTATCTGCAACTAATGAAAAACTGTTTTTT.